One sample yielded the 18 T cell receptor beta chains listed below, sequenced in a study of beta chain features in type 1 diabetes. The sequenced template was cDNA made from the entire isolated RNA. The assay was immunoSEQ multiplex PCR, and TCRdb's table has in-frame clones only and misses some. In the table there are hundreds of thousands of clones, around 15% of which are singletons. The sample comprised central memory CD4+ T cells from blood. These receptors originate from a man aged 25-45 years in good health.

The chain joins TRBV4-3 to TRBJ1-2, with 9 bases fitting TRBD1. The J segment lost 8 bases and the V segment lost 4 bases, leaving 8 bases of the junction unmatched. There are 14 residues in the CDR3. Germline CDR1 and CDR2: LGHNA and YSLEER. This CDR3 reads CASSPRDRDPGYTF. CDR3 bases: TGCGCCAGCAGCCCCCGGGACAGGGACCCCGGCTACACCTTC.

In its sample, this clone was seen a few times. V and J are TRBV11-3 and TRBJ2-3; 8 nucleotides match TRBD2. There are 14 residues in the CDR3. Germline CDR1 and CDR2: SGHNT and YENEEA. V dropped 6 bases and J dropped 6; count of bases not matched to a gene: 8. The CDR3 loop reads CASSPGLGRDTQYF. For the CDR3, the DNA is TGTGCCAGCAGTCCGGGACTAGGAAGGGATACGCAGTATTTT.

The chain combines TRBV7-2 with TRBJ1-1; D might be TRBD1 (5 bases). V was clipped by 1 base and J by 4 bases, with 10 bases between them. The CDR3 sequence is 14 residues long. Germline-derived CDR1 and CDR2 are SGHTA and FQGNSA. CDR3: CASSLGSGTTEAFF. The CDR3 DNA reads TGTGCCAGCAGCTTAGGGTCAGGGACCACTGAAGCTTTCTTT.

This clone was picked up one time. The chain employs TRBV28 and TRBJ1-1; D gene ambiguous. The V end was cut by 6 bases, the J end by 2 bases, with 13 bases between. The germline V gene encodes CDR1 MDHEN and CDR2 SYDVKM. The length of the CDR3 is 14 residues. Here the CDR3 DNA reads TGTGCCAGCAGCCGATGGACGGGTAACACTGAAGCTTTCTTT. This sequence encodes CASSRWTGNTEAFF. The full variable domain, in which reference TRBV28 and TRBJ1-1 provide the parts outside the CDR3, is DVKVTQSSRYLVKRTGEKVFLECVQDMDHENMFWYRQDPGLGLRLIYFSYDVKMKEKGDIPEGYSVSREKKERFSLILESASTNQTSMYLCASSRWTGNTEAFFGQGTRLTVV.

This clone was detected a few times. This same CDR3 is encoded by further DNA sequences in the sample. The chain recombines TRBV7-9 with TRBJ2-5; D is possibly TRBD2 (5 bases). The CDR3 spans 12 residues. Trimming shortened V by 5 bases and J by 4 bases, and 8 bases separated the two germline ends. Germline assignment: CDR1 SEHNR and CDR2 FQNEAQ (reference sequence). CDR3 in amino acids: CASSPAGETQYF. The CDR3, as DNA: TGTGCCAGCAGCCCCGCGGGAGAGACCCAGTACTTC.

In the case of this clone: This same CDR3 is encoded by further DNA sequences in the sample. The V call is TRBV5-1, the J call TRBJ2-5; D is ambiguous. The CDR3 has 14 residues. In germline, CDR1 is SGHRS, CDR2 YFSETQ. Trimming took off 0 bases at V and 5 bases at J, with 11 bases between the two ends. DNA for the CDR3: TGCGCCAGCAGCTTGGTGGTGGGCCGGGAGACCCAGTACTTC. Translation: CASSLVVGRETQYF. Variable domain in full (rest from reference TRBV5-1 and TRBJ2-5): KAGVTQTPRYLIKTRGQQVTLSCSPISGHRSVSWYQQTPGQGLQFLFEYFSETQRNKGNFPGRFSGRQFSNSRSEMNVSTLELGDSALYLCASSLVVGRETQYFGPGTRLLVL.

This clone came up many times. The V gene is TRBV19, the J gene TRBJ1-5; 8 bases line up with TRBD1. Germline assignment: CDR1 LNHDA and CDR2 SQIVND (reference sequence). CDR3 length: 15 amino acids. The junction had 12 bases not matched to a gene; V was cut back by 11 bases and J by 3 bases. CDR3 in DNA: TGTGCCTGCCACGGCGGACAGGGTATCAATCAGCCCCAGCATTTT. Residues: CACHGGQGINQPQHF.

The chain is built from TRBV7-2 and TRBJ2-7, with a weak D call TRBD2 (7 bases). Per the germline V gene, CDR1 is SGHTA and CDR2 is FQGNSA. V shed 5 bases and J shed 3 bases, with 17 bases lying between them. The CDR3 covers 15 residues. The DNA of the CDR3 is TGTGCCAGCAGCCCACAGGGAGGGAAGGGCTACGAGCAGTACTTC. Translation: CASSPQGGKGYEQYF.

The rearrangement links TRBV7-2 to TRBJ2-6; no clear D. The CDR3 runs 16 residues. Looked up from germline, CDR1 is SGHTA and CDR2 is FQGNSA. V lost 5 bases to trimming and J lost 0 bases, with 11 bases between them. The CDR3: CASSRWSSSGANVLTF. CDR3 nucleotide sequence: TGTGCCAGCAGCCGTTGGTCGTCCTCTGGGGCCAACGTCCTGACTTTC. The full variable domain, rest sourced from reference TRBV7-2 and TRBJ2-6, is GAGVSQSPSNKVTEKGKDVELRCDPISGHTALYWYRQSLGQGLEFLIYFQGNSAPDKSGLPSDRFSAERTGGSVSTLTIQRTQQEDSAVYLCASSRWSSSGANVLTFGAGSRLTVL.

This clone was detected a few times. V gene TRBV7-2 combines with J gene TRBJ2-7, with no clear D. The length of the CDR3 is 14 residues. Germline V CDR1 and CDR2: SGHTA, FQGNSA. V was clipped by 5 bases and J by 2 bases, with 13 bases between them. CDR3 coding DNA: TGTGCCAGCAGCCCCATGGGCAGAACCTACGAGCAGTACTTC. It translates to CASSPMGRTYEQYF.

V usage is TRBV25-1 and J usage is TRBJ2-1, with D unclear. V lost 4 bases, J lost 9 bases, and 16 bases lay in between. The CDR3 has 14 residues. The germline V gene encodes CDR1 MGHDK and CDR2 SYGVNS. The CDR3 nucleotides are TGTGCCAGCAGTGCGGGTTTCACTCCAGGTGAGCAGTTCTTC. Translating gives CASSAGFTPGEQFF.

This clone was seen more than once but under ten times. V and J are TRBV4-2 and TRBJ2-5; 7 bases line up with TRBD1. The J call is doubtful: the DNA matches TRBJ2-7 better. The CDR3 totals 15 residues. From germline, CDR1 is LGHNA and CDR2 YNFKEQ. CDR3 sequence reads: CASSQSRRGTAEQYF. The CDR3 nucleotides read TGTGCCAGCAGCCAAAGCCGTCGAGGGACAGCCGAGCAGTACTTC.

The chain joins TRBV2 to TRBJ2-5, with D maybe TRBD2 (7 bases). This CDR3 has 13 residues. Germline CDR1 and CDR2: SNHLY and FYNNEI. V lost 9 bases and J lost 5, with 16 bases in between. CDR3 residues: CASSRGAGETQYF. The CDR3 DNA reads as TGTGCCAGTTCCCGGGGGGCCGGGGAGACCCAGTACTTC.

This clone has more than one count but fewer than ten. V and J are TRBV30 and TRBJ2-3, with D tentatively TRBD2 (5 bases). Germline V gives CDR1 GTSNPN, CDR2 SVGIG (reference sequence). The ends were cut back, 3 bases at V and 4 bases at J, with 20 bases in the middle. This CDR3 has 16 amino acids. The CDR3 spells CAWSPVRGSMPDTQYF. The CDR3 DNA reads as TGTGCCTGGAGCCCAGTAAGAGGGAGTATGCCAGATACGCAGTATTTT.

This clone was observed a few times. The rearrangement joins TRBV9 to TRBJ2-2, with 8 bases that match TRBD2. Germline V lookup: CDR1 SGDLS, CDR2 YYNGEE. Trimming took 0 bases from V and 0 from J; bases not matched to a gene: 4. The CDR3 is 17 residues long. The chain's CDR3 is CASSVGAGGANTGELFF. The CDR3 nucleotides read TGTGCCAGCAGCGTAGGGGCGGGAGGAGCGAACACCGGGGAGCTGTTTTTT.

This clone was detected a few times. This chain joins TRBV29-1 and TRBJ1-1; 7 bases agree with TRBD1. In germline, CDR1 is SQVTM, CDR2 ANQGSEA. V shed 7 bases, J shed 10 bases, and the junction held 9 bases outside the gene matches. The CDR3 is made up of 11 amino acids. This chain's CDR3 is CSATLRTGAFF. The CDR3, as DNA: TGCAGCGCAACCCTCCGGACAGGAGCTTTCTTT.

The CDR3 loop is CSVGEGSNQPQHF. The CDR3 DNA sequence: TGCAGCGTTGGGGAGGGGAGCAATCAGCCCCAGCATTTT. The chain employs TRBV29-1 and TRBJ1-5; a possible D gene is TRBD1 (5 bases). The germline CDR1 and CDR2 sequences are SQVTM and ANQGSEA. This CDR3 has 13 amino acids. Trimming pared 4 bases from V and 1 base from J, leaving 8 bases between.

With regard to this clone: Distinct nucleotide sequences in the sample also encode this CDR3. This chain uses TRBV7-9 with TRBJ1-6, with 7 positions matching TRBD1. This CDR3 is built from 14 residues. CDR1 and CDR2 from the germline V gene are SEHNR and FQNEAQ (reference sequence). V dropped 3 bases and J dropped 7; count of bases not matched to a gene: 3. CDR3 DNA: TGTGCCAGCAGCTTGCAGGGGGGAAATTCACCCCTCCACTTT. It codes for CASSLQGGNSPLHF. The entire variable domain, with the rest obtained from reference TRBV7-9 and TRBJ1-6, is as follows: DTGVSQNPRHKITKRGQNVTFRCDPISEHNRLYWYRQTLGQGPEFLTYFQNEAQLEKSRLLSDRFSAERPKGSFSTLEIQRTEQGDSAMYLCASSLQGGNSPLHFGNGTRLTVT.